The next 6 T cell receptor beta chains were all read from a single sample in a study of early T cells in non-severe SARS-CoV-2 infection. TCRdb passed the 5' RACE reads through MiXCR, listing each CDR3 protein once. The sample consists of fewer than 55,000 distinct CDR3 sequences, approximately 10% of them appearing once. The sequenced sample was whole blood. Receptors originate from an adult who was a healthcare worker with PCR-confirmed SARS-CoV-2 infection or an uninfected control (not recorded which).

J is TRBJ2-3 and V is TRBV12-3 or TRBV12-4; D gene ambiguous. Trimming removed 2 bases from V and 4 bases from J, with 7 bases in between. The CDR3 loop spans 13 amino acids. CDR3 amino acids: CASSLLGSDTQYF. In nucleotides, the CDR3 is TGTGCCAGCAGTTTACTAGGCTCAGATACGCAGTATTTT.

This chain connects TRBV11-3 to TRBJ1-1, with 7 bases fitting TRBD1. V gave up 5 bases and J gave up 3 bases; unmatched junction bases: 9. There are 15 residues in the CDR3. Germline loops: CDR1 SGHNT, CDR2 YENEEA. CDR3 nucleotides: TGTGCCAGCAGCCCCCAGGGAGGGGGCGACACTGAAGCTTTCTTT. Residues: CASSPQGGGDTEAFF. The full variable domain, with the rest looked up from reference TRBV11-3 and TRBJ1-1, is EAGVVQSPRYKIIEKKQPVAFWCNPISGHNTLYWYLQNLGQGPELLIRYENEEAVDDSQLPKDRFSAERLKGVDSTLKIQPAELGDSAVYLCASSPQGGGDTEAFFGQGTRLTVV.

The V and J genes are TRBV7-6 and TRBJ2-5; a weak D match, TRBD2 (6 bases). The ends were cut back, 4 bases at V and 7 bases at J, with 16 bases in the middle. This CDR3 contains 14 residues. Germline assignment: CDR1 SGHVS and CDR2 FNYEAQ. CDR3 sequence: CASSYLMEEGTQYF. CDR3 sequence (DNA): TGTGCCAGCAGCTACTTGATGGAGGAGGGGACCCAGTACTTC.

This clonotype showed up just a few times. The final CDR3 position lacks the conserved phenylalanine or tryptophan, pointing to a likely read error. The chain recombines TRBV12-3 or TRBV12-4 with TRBJ2-3; D gene uncertain. The CDR3 runs 12 residues. With 3 bases removed from V and 3 bases from J, the gap between germline ends came to 4 bases. The CDR3 nucleotides are TGTGCCAGCAGTTTTAGGACAGATACGCAGTATTCT. This translates into CASSFRTDTQYS.

There are a few counts of this clonotype. J is TRBJ1-1 and V is TRBV13; no firm D call. The CDR3 is 15 amino acids. CDR1 and CDR2 (germline): PRHDT, FYEKMQ (reference sequence). Between the trimmed V and J ends, which lost 7 bases and 2 bases, there was a span of 17 bases. CDR3 in amino acids: CASTHGSPPNTEAFF. CDR3 DNA: TGTGCCAGCACCCATGGGAGCCCCCCCAACACTGAAGCTTTCTTT.

The sample holds a few counts of this clonotype. The J gene is TRBJ2-2, the V gene TRBV11-2; the match to TRBD1 covers 8 bases. Trimming took 5 bases from V and 6 from J; bases not matched to a gene: 8. CDR1 and CDR2 from the germline V gene are SGHAT and FQNNGV. The CDR3 is 15 residues long. The chain's CDR3 is CASSPDRAAAGELFF. In nucleotides, the CDR3 is TGTGCCAGCAGCCCGGACAGGGCGGCGGCCGGGGAGCTGTTTTTT.